Listed below are T cell receptor beta chains from one sample, sequenced in a study of beta chain features in type 1 diabetes. Assay: immunoSEQ multiplex PCR; the TCRdb copy retains only in-frame clones and omits some. The repertoire has roughly 280,000 clones, around 22% of them found once; the top ten carry about 0.012%. Sequenced sample: naive CD4+ T cells from blood. The receptors were sampled from a woman under 40 with type 1 diabetes. The CDR3 runs from the conserved cysteine through the conserved F or W. Fields, in order: D gene, J gene, V gene, clone size, CDR3 length, CDR3 DNA, CDR3 protein. D genes are given only for firm matches. The size field is filled for only some rows; it gives once, few, many or a size class.

D: .; J: TRBJ2-1; V: TRBV19; size: .; length: 11; DNA: TGTGCCAGTAGCGGTGACAATGAGCAGTTCTTC; CDR3: CASSGDNEQFF
D: TRBD2; J: TRBJ2-1; V: TRBV29-1; size: few; length: 15; DNA: TGCAGCGCCCGGACTAGCGGGAGAGTCCAATATGAGCAGTTCTTC; CDR3: CSARTSGRVQYEQFF
D: TRBD2; J: TRBJ2-5; V: TRBV5-1; size: .; length: 15; DNA: TGCGCCAGCAGCTTGGCCTTGGCGGGAGGAGGGACCCAGTACTTC; CDR3: CASSLALAGGGTQYF
D: .; J: TRBJ2-5; V: TRBV18; size: .; length: 15; DNA: TGTGCCAGCTCACCACCGGACAACCTGGGGGAGACCCAGTACTTC; CDR3: CASSPPDNLGETQYF
D: TRBD1; J: TRBJ1-1; V: TRBV5-6; size: few; length: 12; DNA: TGTGCCAGCAGCTTCAAGGGGGCGGTGGCTTTCTTT; CDR3: CASSFKGAVAFF
D: TRBD2; J: TRBJ2-1; V: TRBV4-2; size: .; length: 17; DNA: TGTGCCAGCAGCCAAGATCGTTCGGGACTAGGCGCGGATGAGCAGTTCTTC; CDR3: CASSQDRSGLGADEQFF
D: .; J: TRBJ2-5; V: TRBV5-1; size: .; length: 13; DNA: TGCGCCAGCAGCTTACCAAGCGGGGAGACCCAGTACTTC; CDR3: CASSLPSGETQYF
D: TRBD2; J: TRBJ2-1; V: TRBV6-1; size: few; length: 15; DNA: TGTGCCAGCGAGACGCGGGAGGGCCGGAACAATGAGCAGTTCTTC; CDR3: CASETREGRNNEQFF
D: .; J: TRBJ1-2; V: TRBV2; size: few; length: 10; DNA: TGTGCCAGCACCGGGGATGGCTACACCTTC; CDR3: CASTGDGYTF
D: .; J: TRBJ2-6; V: TRBV7-3; size: few; length: 14; DNA: TGTGCCAGCAGCTTAGACTCAGGGGCCAACGTCCTGACTTTC; CDR3: CASSLDSGANVLTF
D: TRBD1; J: TRBJ1-5; V: TRBV7-2; size: .; length: 16; DNA: TGTGCCAGCAGCTTAGGGGGACAGGGAGGGGGTCAGCCCCAGCATTTT; CDR3: CASSLGGQGGGQPQHF
D: .; J: TRBJ2-5; V: TRBV7-9; size: .; length: 11; DNA: TGTGCCAGCACCCATCAAGAGACCCAGTACTTC; CDR3: CASTHQETQYF
D: .; J: TRBJ1-1; V: TRBV28; size: .; length: 13; DNA: TGTGCCACCACGCCGGGGGGTAACACTGAAGCTTTCTTT; CDR3: CATTPGGNTEAFF
D: .; J: TRBJ1-5; V: TRBV20-1; size: .; length: 10; DNA: TGCAGTGCTGGGAGTCAGCCCCAGCATTTT; CDR3: CSAGSQPQHF
D: .; J: TRBJ2-7; V: TRBV7-9; size: few; length: 14; DNA: TGTGCCAGCAGCTTAGCGGGGCATTCCTACGAGCAGTACTTC; CDR3: CASSLAGHSYEQYF
D: .; J: TRBJ2-1; V: TRBV19; size: few; length: 14; DNA: TGTGCCAGTAGTATGGTTCTCCGGGGTAATGAGCAGTTCTTC; CDR3: CASSMVLRGNEQFF
D: TRBD2; J: TRBJ2-5; V: TRBV4-1; size: few; length: 18; DNA: TGCGCCAGCAGACCTGCCGGACTAGCGGAGGGGGGACGGGAGACCCAGTACTTC; CDR3: CASRPAGLAEGGRETQYF
D: .; J: TRBJ1-1; V: TRBV28; size: few; length: 15; DNA: TGTGCCAGCAGACCATACGAGACAGACCGTCCTGAAGCTTTCTTT; CDR3: CASRPYETDRPEAFF
D: .; J: TRBJ2-7; V: TRBV30; size: .; length: 14; DNA: TGTGCCTCTAACGCTCCCATGTCAACCTACGAGCAGTACTTC; CDR3: CASNAPMSTYEQYF
D: TRBD1; J: TRBJ2-1; V: TRBV2; size: .; length: 13; DNA: TGTGCCAGTAGGACAGGGGACTGGGATGAGCAGTTCTTC; CDR3: CASRTGDWDEQFF
D: .; J: TRBJ1-5; V: TRBV6-5; size: .; length: 13; DNA: TGTGCCAGCAGGGCACGGGGCAATCAGCCCCAGCATTTT; CDR3: CASRARGNQPQHF
D: .; J: TRBJ2-7; V: TRBV19; size: .; length: 14; DNA: TGTGCCACCCGAGAGGTGGGAGCGCTCTACGAGCAGTACTTC; CDR3: CATREVGALYEQYF
D: .; J: TRBJ1-3; V: TRBV30; size: few; length: 14; DNA: TGTGCCTGGACGGGCAGGGCGTATGGAAACACCATATATTTT; CDR3: CAWTGRAYGNTIYF
D: .; J: TRBJ1-5; V: TRBV27; size: few; length: 16; DNA: TGTGCCAGCAGCCGTGGGGCAGGGGCCCTCCATCAGCCCCAGCATTTT; CDR3: CASSRGAGALHQPQHF
D: TRBD2; J: TRBJ2-1; V: TRBV11-3; size: few; length: 16; DNA: TGTGCCAGCAGCTTAGATGGTCGGACTAGCGGGAATGAGCAGTTCTTC; CDR3: CASSLDGRTSGNEQFF
D: TRBD2; J: TRBJ2-3; V: TRBV5-6; size: .; length: 19; DNA: TGTGCCAGCAGCTTACCACCCGGACTAGCGGGTTTTAGCACAGATACGCAGTATTTT; CDR3: CASSLPPGLAGFSTDTQYF
D: TRBD1; J: TRBJ2-4; V: TRBV4-1; size: few; length: 17; DNA: TGCGCCAGCAGCCATAGGGTCCGGGACAGGGTCAAAAACATTCAGTACTTC; CDR3: CASSHRVRDRVKNIQYF
D: TRBD2; J: TRBJ2-4; V: TRBV19; size: few; length: 15; DNA: TGTGCCAGTAGTAACAGCGGGAGTGGGCGGAACATTCAGTACTTC; CDR3: CASSNSGSGRNIQYF
D: TRBD1; J: TRBJ2-6; V: TRBV7-9; size: few; length: 13; DNA: TGTGCCAGCAGCTTTAACCCGGGACAGGGCCTGACTTTC; CDR3: CASSFNPGQGLTF
D: TRBD2; J: TRBJ2-1; V: TRBV19; size: few; length: 14; DNA: TGTGCCAGTAGTTGGAGGGAGGGATACAATGAGCAGTTCTTC; CDR3: CASSWREGYNEQFF
D: TRBD1; J: TRBJ2-1; V: TRBV10-3; size: few; length: 14; DNA: TGTGCCATCAGTCTCAGACAGGGCAACAATGAGCAGTTCTTC; CDR3: CAISLRQGNNEQFF
D: .; J: TRBJ1-1; V: TRBV18; size: .; length: 14; DNA: TGTGCCAGCTCGCTCAGTCTTCGGGACACTGAAGCTTTCTTT; CDR3: CASSLSLRDTEAFF
D: .; J: TRBJ2-5; V: TRBV29-1; size: .; length: 12; DNA: TGCAGCGTTGAATGGGAGCAAGAGACCCAGTACTTC; CDR3: CSVEWEQETQYF
D: TRBD1; J: TRBJ1-5; V: TRBV7-9; size: .; length: 15; DNA: TGTGCCAGCAGCTTGGGGACAGAGGTAGGTCAGCCCCAGCATTTT; CDR3: CASSLGTEVGQPQHF
D: TRBD2; J: TRBJ2-1; V: TRBV28; size: .; length: 13; DNA: TGTGCCGGCGGGAGGGCCGCCTACAATGAGCAGTTCTTC; CDR3: CAGGRAAYNEQFF